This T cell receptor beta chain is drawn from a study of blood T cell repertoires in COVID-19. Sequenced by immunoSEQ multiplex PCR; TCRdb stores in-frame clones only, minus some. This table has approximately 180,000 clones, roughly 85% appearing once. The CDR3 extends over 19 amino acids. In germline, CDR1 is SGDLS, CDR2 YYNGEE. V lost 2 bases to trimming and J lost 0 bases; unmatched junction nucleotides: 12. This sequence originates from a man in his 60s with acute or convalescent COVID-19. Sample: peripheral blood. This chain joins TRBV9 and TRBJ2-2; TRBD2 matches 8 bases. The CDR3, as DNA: TGTGCCAGCAGCGTTGCGGGAGGCGCCATGTTCGCGAACACCGGGGAGCTGTTTTTT. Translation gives CASSVAGGAMFANTGELFF.